This T cell receptor (beta chain) was identified in a study of shared clonotypes between healthy human individuals. Study observations and caveats: Non-shared clonotypes were found to have lower generation probabilities than the clonotypes that were shared by all four of the sorted-subset donors. Richness estimates generally favored naive over memory subsets.

Remarks on this clone: Its matching antigen is unknown.

The authors distributed each subset's genomic DNA evenly over several immunoSEQ plates. DNA at about 0.2 ug, tens of thousands of T cell genomes, went into sorted-subset replicate PCRs. Sequencing used immunoSEQ multiplex PCR; TCRdb keeps in-frame clones, though not all of them. The data show about 1 million clones, with about 80% seen just once and about 0.52% held by the top ten. The sequence was collected from a young man in good health. Some clones in this sample may be carry-over from other donors' samples. The sequenced material came from memory CD4+ T cells from PBMCs. Subset noted: CD45RA-negative fraction.

DNA for the CDR3: TGCGCCAGCAGCCAAGCGCCGGGACAGAGACACACTGAAGCTTTCTTT. Translated, it gives CASSQAPGQRHTEAFF. The chain is built from TRBV5-1 and TRBJ1-1; the match to TRBD1 covers 7 bases. This CDR3 is built from 16 residues. The V gene end was trimmed by 4 bases and the J gene end by 3 bases; junction bases not matched to a gene: 12. Germline V CDR1 and CDR2: SGHRS, YFSETQ.